A selection of T cell receptor beta chains follows, all from one sample in a study of shared clonotypes between healthy human individuals. This table comes from immunoSEQ multiplex PCR, and its TCRdb copy is limited to in-frame clones, with some not included. The sample shows fewer than 1.6 million clones, 98% of them seen only once. Sequenced input: naive CD4+ T cells sorted from blood. The receptors come from a man aged 30 to 45 in good health. The CDR3 runs from the conserved cysteine through the conserved F or W. The D gene is left open where the match is weak. The size of a clone is reported for some rows only, either as once, few or many, or as a class for expanded clones.

j_call | d_call | clone_size | v_call | cdr3_aa | cdr3_nt
TRBJ1-5 | NA | NA | TRBV19 | CASSTHTGSNQPQHF | TGTGCCAGTAGTACCCACACAGGGAGCAATCAGCCCCAGCATTTT
TRBJ1-5 | NA | NA | TRBV28 | CATVALIGASNQPQHF | TGTGCCACCGTCGCCCTTATTGGGGCTAGCAATCAGCCCCAGCATTTT
TRBJ2-5 | NA | NA | TRBV19 | CASSIGNGEETQYF | TGTGCCAGTAGTATAGGGAACGGGGAAGAGACCCAGTACTTC
TRBJ2-3 | NA | NA | TRBV5-3 | CARSPNRGGTSTDTQYF | TGTGCCAGAAGCCCGAACAGGGGGGGAACTAGCACAGATACGCAGTATTTT
TRBJ2-2 | NA | NA | TRBV15 | CATSRDLGNTGELFF | TGTGCCACCAGCAGAGATCTGGGTAACACCGGGGAGCTGTTTTTT
TRBJ1-5 | NA | once | TRBV2 | CASSKTGNLRNQPQHF | TGTGCCAGCAGCAAGACAGGAAACCTCAGAAATCAGCCCCAGCATTTT
TRBJ2-7 | NA | NA | TRBV2 | CASSGGGKSYEQYF | TGTGCCAGCAGTGGTGGGGGAAAATCCTACGAGCAGTACTTC
TRBJ2-2 | NA | NA | TRBV9 | CASSVKWGAGNTGELFF | TGTGCCAGCAGCGTCAAGTGGGGGGCAGGGAACACCGGGGAGCTGTTTTTT
TRBJ2-2 | NA | NA | TRBV6-5 | CASSFLPLANTGELFF | TGTGCCAGCAGTTTCCTACCGTTAGCGAACACCGGGGAGCTGTTTTTT
TRBJ2-7 | NA | once | TRBV18 | CASSPDTYEQYF | TGTGCCAGCTCACCAGATACGTACGAGCAGTACTTC
TRBJ2-3 | NA | NA | TRBV6-1 | CASIQTSTDTQYF | TGTGCCAGTATTCAGACCAGCACAGATACGCAGTATTTT
TRBJ2-7 | TRBD1 | NA | TRBV10-1 | CASSDTGQGKREQYF | TGCGCCAGCAGTGATACGGGACAGGGGAAGCGCGAGCAGTACTTC
TRBJ1-5 | NA | NA | TRBV9 | CASSSGQSSNQPQHF | TGTGCCAGCAGCTCCGGACAGAGTAGCAATCAGCCCCAGCATTTT
TRBJ2-3 | NA | NA | TRBV19 | CASTPGSGDTQYF | TGTGCCAGTACCCCGGGTAGCGGAGATACGCAGTATTTT
TRBJ2-7 | TRBD2 | NA | TRBV5-1 | CASSWTSGSYEQYF | TGCGCCAGCAGTTGGACTAGCGGATCCTACGAGCAGTACTTC
TRBJ1-1 | TRBD1 | NA | TRBV6-1 | CASSAGQGAGGVTEAFF | TGTGCCAGCAGTGCGGGACAGGGGGCGGGTGGGGTCACTGAAGCTTTCTTT
TRBJ2-6 | NA | once | TRBV6-5 | CASSYFRDSGANVLTF | TGTGCCAGCAGTTATTTTAGGGACTCTGGGGCCAACGTCCTGACTTTC
TRBJ2-7 | TRBD2 | NA | TRBV11-2 | CASSLGRGGVLVQYF | TGTGCCAGCAGCTTAGGGCGCGGGGGAGTGCTTGTGCAGTACTTC
TRBJ2-7 | TRBD2 | NA | TRBV7-2 | CASILWASGSRHEQYF | TGTGCCAGCATCCTATGGGCTAGCGGGAGCCGTCACGAGCAGTACTTC
TRBJ2-7 | NA | once | TRBV7-9 | CASSLGRSSYEQYF | TGTGCCAGCAGCTTAGGCAGGAGCTCCTACGAGCAGTACTTC
TRBJ2-3 | NA | NA | TRBV4-3 | CASSQGTLVFADTQYF | TGCGCCAGCAGCCAGGGGACACTAGTCTTCGCAGATACGCAGTATTTT
TRBJ2-7 | TRBD1 | once | TRBV7-9 | CASSPIQGKGVANSYEQYF | TGTGCCAGCAGCCCCATACAGGGGAAAGGGGTGGCGAACTCCTACGAGCAGTACTTC
TRBJ2-2 | NA | once | TRBV28 | CASSLFTGELFF | TGTGCCAGCAGTCTCTTCACCGGGGAGCTGTTTTTT
TRBJ2-7 | NA | NA | TRBV7-3 | CASSLTTGAYSEQYF | TGTGCCAGCAGCTTAACGACCGGGGCTTACTCGGAGCAGTACTTC
TRBJ2-5 | TRBD2 | NA | TRBV5-4 | CASSWPHGGGQETQYF | TGTGCCAGCAGCTGGCCCCACGGGGGGGGCCAAGAGACCCAGTACTTC